These 31 T cell receptor beta chains came from one sample sequenced in a study of blood T cell repertoires in COVID-19. Sequencing was performed with immunoSEQ multiplex PCR; in TCRdb, only in-frame clones are kept and a portion is missing. The top ten hold around 9.6% of the sample, which has tens of thousands of clones, roughly 85% seen once. The sample taken for sequencing was peripheral blood. The receptors come from a man in his forties or fifties with COVID-19, enrolled during active disease.

This chain links TRBV5-1 with TRBJ1-4; 9 bases agree with TRBD1. V dropped 0 bases and J dropped 8; count of bases not matched to a gene: 2. Germline CDR1 reads SGHRS; CDR2 reads YFSETQ. CDR3 length: 14 amino acids. CDR3 sequence reads: CASSLGGQGEKLFF. The CDR3 bases are TGCGCCAGCAGCTTGGGGGGACAGGGAGAAAAACTGTTTTTT.

V usage is TRBV6-5 and J usage is TRBJ2-2, with 8 bases that match TRBD2. V shed 6 bases and J 5 bases; nucleotides not matched to a gene: 5. Germline V gene lookup returns CDR1 MNHEY and CDR2 SVGAGI. The CDR3 is made up of 14 amino acids. The CDR3: CASRNRGGTGELFF. CDR3 nucleotide sequence: TGTGCCAGCAGGAACCGGGGGGGGACCGGGGAGCTGTTTTTT.

This chain uses TRBV19 with TRBJ1-5; a weak D match, TRBD1 (5 bases). This CDR3 has 17 residues. Germline lookup yields CDR1 LNHDA and CDR2 SQIVND (reference sequence). Trimming pared 4 bases from V and 3 bases from J, leaving 19 bases between. The CDR3 here is CASSKRAAQQDNQPQHF. The CDR3 nucleotides are TGTGCCAGTAGTAAACGGGCCGCCCAACAGGACAATCAGCCCCAGCATTTT. Together with reference TRBV19 and TRBJ1-5, the CDR3 gives the full variable domain: DGGITQSPKYLFRKEGQNVTLSCEQNLNHDAMYWYRQDPGQGLRLIYYSQIVNDFQKGDIAEGYSVSREKKESFPLTVTSAQKNPTAFYLCASSKRAAQQDNQPQHFGDGTRLSIL.

This clone appeared once. The chain uses TRBV2 and TRBJ2-7, with TRBD1 matching 9 bases. With 11 bases clipped from V and 6 bases from J, the junction kept 14 bases outside the gene matches. Germline V gene lookup returns CDR1 SNHLY and CDR2 FYNNEI. The CDR3 spans 14 residues. CDR3 sequence reads: CAPSWRDRVLEQYF. The CDR3 coding sequence is TGTGCCCCCTCATGGCGGGACAGGGTACTCGAGCAGTACTTC.

The V gene is TRBV19, the J gene TRBJ2-5, with TRBD2 matching 11 bases. There are 16 residues in the CDR3. CDR1 is LNHDA and CDR2 is SQIVND in the germline V gene (reference sequence). V gave up 4 bases and J gave up 5 bases; unmatched junction bases: 9. Here the CDR3 reads CASSTGLAGISETQYF. CDR3 nucleotide sequence: TGTGCCAGTAGTACCGGACTAGCGGGTATCTCGGAGACCCAGTACTTC.

This clone was counted a few times. The chain links TRBV19 to TRBJ1-1, with no clear D. The CDR3 contains 13 residues. Germline CDR1 LNHDA, CDR2 SQIVND (reference sequence). V lost 4 bases, J lost 1 base, and 7 bases lay in between. DNA of the CDR3: TGTGCCAGTAGTACAAGTAGGAACACTGAAGCTTTCTTT. Its translation is CASSTSRNTEAFF.

The V and J genes are TRBV5-1 and TRBJ1-1; 9 bases are a match to TRBD1. Germline loops: CDR1 SGHRS, CDR2 YFSETQ. This CDR3 contains 15 residues. V was pared by 0 bases and J by 3 bases, with 3 bases of the junction left unmatched. The CDR3 protein is CASSLGDRDYTEAFF. CDR3 nucleotides: TGCGCCAGCAGCTTGGGGGACAGGGATTACACTGAAGCTTTCTTT.

The gene calls are TRBV3-1 (or the pseudogene TRBV3-2) and TRBJ1-2; D may be TRBD1 (5 bases). Deletions cut 4 bases from V and 4 bases from J, with 10 bases between. Germline CDR1 LGHDT, CDR2 YNNKEL (reference sequence). CDR3 length: 13 amino acids. The CDR3 DNA reads TGTGCCAGCAGCCCTACAGGAATCTATGGCTACACCTTC. Translating it yields CASSPTGIYGYTF.

This chain joins TRBV20-1 and TRBJ2-7; 7 nucleotides align to TRBD2. The germline V gene encodes CDR1 DFQATT and CDR2 SNEGSKA (reference sequence). This CDR3 is 14 amino acids long. Trimming took 3 bases from V and 5 from J; bases not matched to a gene: 10. In DNA form, the CDR3 reads TGCAGTGCTAGTCCCGCGGGAGACGTCGACGAGCAGTACTTC. This encodes CSASPAGDVDEQYF.

V usage is TRBV30 and J usage is TRBJ1-5, with a possible D match to TRBD1 (6 bases). In germline, CDR1 is GTSNPN, CDR2 SVGIG (reference sequence). Trimming removed 3 bases at V and 5 bases at J, with 11 bases between. The CDR3 contains 13 residues. The CDR3 region is CAWSQGTDQPQHF. CDR3 nucleotides: TGTGCCTGGAGCCAGGGGACCGATCAGCCCCAGCATTTT.

The V gene is TRBV7-2, the J gene TRBJ2-2; weak D call: TRBD2 (6 bases). Germline V lookup: CDR1 SGHTA, CDR2 FQGNSA. The germline V and J ends were trimmed by 1 base and 4 bases, with 19 bases remaining between them. The CDR3 spans 18 residues. The CDR3 sequence is CASSLDDYPGVGTGELFF. CDR3 DNA: TGTGCCAGCAGCTTAGACGACTACCCGGGGGTCGGCACCGGGGAGCTGTTTTTT.

The gene calls are TRBV5-1 and TRBJ1-4; D gene uncertain. Germline V gene data show CDR1 as SGHRS and CDR2 as YFSETQ. This CDR3 has 14 residues. The germline V and J ends were trimmed by 5 bases and 7 bases, with 15 bases remaining between them. As DNA, the CDR3 is TGCGCCAGCAGGGTAAGGCAACAGTCTGAAAAACTGTTTTTT. As protein: CASRVRQQSEKLFF.

The J gene is TRBJ2-5, the V gene TRBV2; D is undetermined. The CDR3 is 11 residues long. Germline CDR1 is SNHLY and CDR2 is FYNNEI. V shed 4 bases and J shed 3 bases, with 3 bases lying between them. The CDR3 loop is CASSAEETQYF. In nucleotides, the CDR3 is TGTGCCAGCAGTGCTGAAGAGACCCAGTACTTC.

The chain recombines TRBV3-1 (or the pseudogene TRBV3-2) with TRBJ2-1, with 9 bases identical to TRBD1. V lost 4 bases and J lost 6; bases outside the gene matches: 13. The CDR3 is 17 amino acids. CDR1 is LGHDT and CDR2 is YNNKEL in the germline V gene (reference sequence). The DNA for the CDR3 is TGTGCCAGCAGCCCTAACAACCCGGGACAGGGTATCAATGAGCAGTTCTTC. The encoded protein is CASSPNNPGQGINEQFF.

The rearrangement uses TRBV7-2 and TRBJ2-1; 9 nucleotides align to TRBD1. V dropped 6 bases and J dropped 4; count of bases not matched to a gene: 10. There are 16 residues in the CDR3. CDR1 and CDR2 from the germline V gene are SGHTA and FQGNSA. The CDR3 is CASRFARTGAYNEQFF. The CDR3 region has the DNA TGTGCCAGCAGGTTCGCCCGGACAGGGGCGTACAATGAGCAGTTCTTC.

The chain employs TRBV7-8 and TRBJ1-1; TRBD1 might be the D (5 bases). The CDR3 has 15 residues. CDR1 SGHVS and CDR2 FQNEAQ come from the germline V gene. Trimming pared 0 bases from V and 1 base from J, leaving 9 bases between. The chain's CDR3 is CASSLAGGTNTEAFF. The CDR3, as DNA: TGTGCCAGCAGCTTAGCAGGAGGGACGAACACTGAAGCTTTCTTT.

The chain recombines TRBV27 with TRBJ2-2; D uncertain. This CDR3 has 15 residues. The germline V gene has CDR1 MNHEY and CDR2 SMNVEV (reference sequence). The V end was cut by 6 bases, the J end by 0 bases, with 11 bases between. The CDR3 loop reads CASRVGESNTGELFF. CDR3 DNA: TGTGCCAGCAGGGTGGGCGAATCGAACACCGGGGAGCTGTTTTTT.

This clone turned up a few times. The V call is TRBV10-1, the J call TRBJ2-7, with a weak D call TRBD2 (5 bases). V shed 0 bases and J shed 5 bases, with 8 bases lying between them. The germline V gene encodes CDR1 WNHNN and CDR2 SYGVQD (reference sequence). This CDR3 contains 13 residues. The CDR3 protein is CASSESKRDEQYF. The CDR3, as DNA: TGCGCCAGCAGTGAGTCGAAGAGGGACGAGCAGTACTTC.

The chain joins TRBV9 to TRBJ2-5, with unresolved D. V was shortened by 3 bases and J by 1 base, with 10 bases between the two germline ends. Looked up from germline, CDR1 is SGDLS and CDR2 is YYNGEE. CDR3 size: 14 residues. This CDR3 is CASSARHFQETQYF. The CDR3 DNA follows: TGTGCCAGCAGCGCAAGACACTTCCAAGAGACCCAGTACTTC.

Only one count was recorded for this clone. The rearrangement uses TRBV30 and TRBJ2-4; TRBD1 agrees at 10 bases. The CDR3 length is 15 residues. Per germline, CDR1 GTSNPN and CDR2 SVGIG (reference sequence). Germline trimming cut 3 bases from V and 6 bases from J; bases unmatched to any gene: 8. CDR3 sequence: CAWSRGQGPLNIQYF. DNA of the CDR3: TGTGCCTGGAGCCGGGGACAGGGGCCCTTAAACATTCAGTACTTC.

The count of this clone is one. The chain is built from TRBV6-1 and TRBJ2-3, with 9 positions matching TRBD2. There are 16 residues in the CDR3. The V segment lost 1 base and the J segment 1 base; nucleotides outside the gene matches: 3. The V gene's germline CDR1 is MNHNS and CDR2 SASEGT. The CDR3 spells CASSEVGGGGTDTQYF. The CDR3 DNA reads as TGTGCCAGCAGTGAAGTGGGCGGGGGGGGCACAGATACGCAGTATTTT.

V is TRBV5-1 and J is TRBJ2-7, with 8 nucleotides matching TRBD2. CDR3 length: 14 amino acids. Looked up from germline, CDR1 is SGHRS and CDR2 is YFSETQ. V lost 5 bases and J lost 1; bases outside the gene matches: 5. The CDR3 is CASRSGTRSYEQYF. CDR3 DNA sequence: TGCGCCAGCAGAAGCGGGACTAGGTCCTACGAGCAGTACTTC. Based on the CDR3 plus reference TRBV5-1 and TRBJ2-7, the full variable domain is KAGVTQTPRYLIKTRGQQVTLSCSPISGHRSVSWYQQTPGQGLQFLFEYFSETQRNKGNFPGRFSGRQFSNSRSEMNVSTLELGDSALYLCASRSGTRSYEQYFGPGTRLTVT.

The V call is TRBV19, the J call TRBJ1-5; TRBD1 matches at 9 bases. The germline gives CDR1 LNHDA, CDR2 SQIVND (reference sequence). The CDR3 has 15 amino acids. The J segment lost 7 bases and the V segment lost 4 bases, leaving 8 bases of the junction unmatched. Here the CDR3 reads CASSTLGQGEQPQHF. CDR3 DNA: TGTGCCAGTAGTACGTTGGGACAGGGCGAACAGCCCCAGCATTTT. The whole variable domain, remainder taken from reference TRBV19 and TRBJ1-5, is DGGITQSPKYLFRKEGQNVTLSCEQNLNHDAMYWYRQDPGQGLRLIYYSQIVNDFQKGDIAEGYSVSREKKESFPLTVTSAQKNPTAFYLCASSTLGQGEQPQHFGDGTRLSIL.

CDR3 region: CASSWGTTGLAGVNEQYF. Here the CDR3 DNA reads TGCGCCAGCAGCTGGGGCACTACGGGACTAGCGGGAGTGAACGAGCAGTACTTC. This chain connects TRBV5-1 to TRBJ2-7; 14 bases fit TRBD2. Germline CDR1 SGHRS, CDR2 YFSETQ. The CDR3 loop spans 18 amino acids. V trimming: 3 bases; J trimming: 5 bases; junction bases outside the gene matches: 13. The entire variable domain, with the rest obtained from reference TRBV5-1 and TRBJ2-7, is as follows: KAGVTQTPRYLIKTRGQQVTLSCSPISGHRSVSWYQQTPGQGLQFLFEYFSETQRNKGNFPGRFSGRQFSNSRSEMNVSTLELGDSALYLCASSWGTTGLAGVNEQYFGPGTRLTVT.

This chain joins TRBV18 and TRBJ2-1; no clear D gene. CDR1 is KGHSH, CDR2 LQKENI, per germline. The CDR3 runs to 15 residues. Trimming pared 2 bases from V and 6 bases from J, leaving 14 bases between. The CDR3 coding sequence is TGTGCCAGCTCACCATCAACAGCTGCGATCAATGAGCAGTTCTTC. Translating gives CASSPSTAAINEQFF.

This chain connects TRBV10-3 to TRBJ1-6; 10 nucleotides align to TRBD1. Germline V CDR1 and CDR2: ENHRY, SYGVKD. With 6 bases clipped from V and 6 bases from J, the junction kept 2 bases outside the gene matches. The CDR3 runs to 14 residues. This CDR3 reads CAIRDRGRNSPLHF. The CDR3 coding sequence is TGTGCCATCAGAGACAGGGGGCGTAATTCACCCCTCCACTTT.

The J gene is TRBJ2-3, the V gene TRBV6-5; D might be TRBD1 (6 bases). The CDR3 is 13 amino acids. The germline V gene encodes CDR1 MNHEY and CDR2 SVGAGI. V gave up 4 bases and J gave up 8 bases, with 13 bases separating them. CDR3 in DNA: TGTGCCAGCAGTTCAGGACAGATTACTACGCAGTATTTT. It codes for CASSSGQITTQYF.

The rearrangement joins TRBV7-2 to TRBJ2-5; 9 bases map to TRBD1. The CDR3 consists of 14 residues. Looked up from germline, CDR1 is SGHTA and CDR2 is FQGNSA. V lost 5 bases, J lost 3 bases, and 4 bases stayed unmatched. The CDR3 region is CASSRQGGEETQYF. CDR3 bases: TGTGCCAGCAGCAGACAGGGGGGTGAAGAGACCCAGTACTTC.

Here the CDR3 reads CASSLVGGETQYF. The CDR3 region has the DNA TGTGCCAGCAGCTTAGTCGGGGGGGAGACCCAGTACTTC. The chain joins TRBV7-2 to TRBJ2-5, with 7 bases fitting TRBD2. The CDR3 contains 13 residues. Germline lookup yields CDR1 SGHTA and CDR2 FQGNSA. The J segment lost 5 bases and the V segment lost 1 base, leaving 1 base of the junction unmatched.

This clone was observed once. The chain is built from TRBV5-1 and TRBJ2-1; 8 nucleotides align to TRBD2. This CDR3 region has 14 residues. V trimming: 4 bases; J trimming: 9 bases; junction bases outside the gene matches: 9. Germline CDR1 SGHRS, CDR2 YFSETQ. For the CDR3, the DNA is TGCGCCAGCAGCCCCCGGGCGGGGGGTGGTGAGCAGTTCTTC. Translating gives CASSPRAGGGEQFF. The full variable domain, completed using reference TRBV5-1 and TRBJ2-1, is KAGVTQTPRYLIKTRGQQVTLSCSPISGHRSVSWYQQTPGQGLQFLFEYFSETQRNKGNFPGRFSGRQFSNSRSEMNVSTLELGDSALYLCASSPRAGGGEQFFGPGTRLTVL.

The rearrangement uses TRBV10-3 and TRBJ2-1; 11 nucleotides agree with TRBD2. The ends lost 6 bases at V and 2 bases at J; junction bases unmatched: 6. The CDR3 loop spans 16 amino acids. Germline-derived CDR1 and CDR2 are ENHRY and SYGVKD. The CDR3 loop is CAISGTSGTPYNEQFF. CDR3 DNA: TGTGCCATCAGCGGGACTAGCGGAACACCCTACAATGAGCAGTTCTTC.